The clone carrying this T cell receptor (beta chain) is a singleton in its sample. The germline V gene has CDR1 MNHNS and CDR2 SASEGT. The CDR3 contains 13 residues. Trimming pared 5 bases from V and 6 bases from J, leaving 11 bases between. Sequenced by immunoSEQ multiplex PCR; TCRdb stores in-frame clones only, minus some. This sample has about 73,000 clones, with about 90% found just once. The data were obtained in a study of T cell changes during pregnancy in multiple sclerosis. This clonotype was sampled from a female donor in good health, enrolled as a control in a pregnancy study. This sample comprised peripheral blood, obtained after pregnancy. This rearrangement joins TRBV6-1 to TRBJ2-1; D remains ambiguous. The CDR3 spells CASSLSGGNEQFF. The CDR3 DNA reads as TGTGCCAGCAGTCTGTCGGGTGGCAATGAGCAGTTCTTC.